The T cell receptor beta chain described here comes from a study of blood T cell repertoires in COVID-19. Turning to the study itself: Collection of acute and convalescent COVID-19 samples took place in the United States, Italy and Spain.

Repertoires were generated with immunoSEQ multiplex PCR, while TCRdb's copy carries only in-frame clones and drops some. The sample lists around 270,000 clones, around 89% occurring once. This sequence originates from a middle-aged man with acute or convalescent COVID-19. The sample comprised peripheral blood.

This chain's CDR3 is CASSFGDRGMNTEAFF. The CDR3 region has the DNA TGTGCCAGCAGCTTTGGGGACAGGGGGATGAACACTGAAGCTTTCTTT. V gene TRBV11-1 combines with J gene TRBJ1-1; 11 nucleotides line up with TRBD1. CDR1 is SGHAT, CDR2 FQDESV, per germline (reference sequence). This CDR3 has 16 amino acids. Losses at the gene ends were 3 bases for V and 0 bases for J; bases not matched to a gene: 3.